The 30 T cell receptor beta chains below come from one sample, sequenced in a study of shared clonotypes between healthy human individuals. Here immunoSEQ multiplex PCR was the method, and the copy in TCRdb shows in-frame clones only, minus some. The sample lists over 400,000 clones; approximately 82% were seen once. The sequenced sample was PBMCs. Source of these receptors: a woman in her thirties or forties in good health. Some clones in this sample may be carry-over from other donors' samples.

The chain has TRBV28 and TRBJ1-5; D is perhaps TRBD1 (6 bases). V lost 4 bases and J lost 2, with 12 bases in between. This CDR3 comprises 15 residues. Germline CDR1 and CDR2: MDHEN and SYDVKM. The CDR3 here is CASSWAGEGNQPQHF. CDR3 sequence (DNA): TGTGCCAGCAGTTGGGCAGGGGAGGGCAATCAGCCCCAGCATTTT.

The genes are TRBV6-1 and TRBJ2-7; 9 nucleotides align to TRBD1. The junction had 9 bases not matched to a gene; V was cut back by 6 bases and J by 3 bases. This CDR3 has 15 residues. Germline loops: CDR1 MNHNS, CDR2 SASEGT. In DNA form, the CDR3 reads TGTGCCAGCAGGGGAACCGGGACAGGGTTCTACGAGCAGTACTTC. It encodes CASRGTGTGFYEQYF.

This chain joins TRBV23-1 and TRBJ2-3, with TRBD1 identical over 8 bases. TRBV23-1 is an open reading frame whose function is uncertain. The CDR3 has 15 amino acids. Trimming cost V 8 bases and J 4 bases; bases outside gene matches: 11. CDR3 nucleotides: TGCGCCAGCGGTAACCGGGACAGGAACGCAGATACGCAGTATTTT. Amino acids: CASGNRDRNADTQYF.

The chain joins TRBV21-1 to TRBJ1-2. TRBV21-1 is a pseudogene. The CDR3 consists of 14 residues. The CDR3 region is CASSPSPTGYGYTF. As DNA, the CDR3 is TGTGCCAGCAGCCCGTCTCCCACGGGCTATGGCTACACCTTC.

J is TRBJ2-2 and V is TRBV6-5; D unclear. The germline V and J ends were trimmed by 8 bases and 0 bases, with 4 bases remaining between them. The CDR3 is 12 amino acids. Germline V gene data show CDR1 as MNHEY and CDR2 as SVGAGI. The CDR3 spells CASQANTGELFF. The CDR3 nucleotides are TGTGCCAGCCAGGCGAACACCGGGGAGCTGTTTTTT.

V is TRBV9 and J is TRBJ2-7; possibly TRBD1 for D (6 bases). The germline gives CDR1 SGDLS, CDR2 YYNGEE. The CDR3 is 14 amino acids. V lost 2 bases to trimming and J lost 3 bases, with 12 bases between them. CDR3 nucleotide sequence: TGTGCCAGCAGCGTCGGGACAAACGACTACGAGCAGTACTTC. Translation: CASSVGTNDYEQYF.

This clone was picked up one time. Here the CDR3 DNA reads TGCAGCGTTGAGGGGGGATATGGCTACACCTTC. It yields the protein CSVEGGYGYTF. The chain joins TRBV29-1 to TRBJ1-2, with a possible D match to TRBD1 (5 bases). CDR3 length: 11 amino acids. Germline lookup yields CDR1 SQVTM and CDR2 ANQGSEA. Trimming left V 3 bases short and J 5 bases short, with 7 bases between.

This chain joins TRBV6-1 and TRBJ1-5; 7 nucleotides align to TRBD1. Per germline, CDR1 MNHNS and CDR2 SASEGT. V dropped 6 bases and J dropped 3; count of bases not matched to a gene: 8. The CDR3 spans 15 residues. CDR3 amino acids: CASRTPGGDNQPQHF. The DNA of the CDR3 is TGTGCCAGCAGGACCCCAGGGGGAGACAATCAGCCCCAGCATTTT.

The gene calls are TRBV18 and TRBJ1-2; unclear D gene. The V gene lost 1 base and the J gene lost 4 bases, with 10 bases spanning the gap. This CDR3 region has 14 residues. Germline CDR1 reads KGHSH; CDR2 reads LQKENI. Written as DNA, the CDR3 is TGTGCCAGCTCACCACTTGCTGAGGGCTATGGCTACACCTTC. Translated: CASSPLAEGYGYTF.

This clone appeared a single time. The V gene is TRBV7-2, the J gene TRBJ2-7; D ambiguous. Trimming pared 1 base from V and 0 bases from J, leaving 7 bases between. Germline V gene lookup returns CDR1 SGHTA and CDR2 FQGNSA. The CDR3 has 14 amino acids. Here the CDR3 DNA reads TGTGCCAGCAGCTTAGTTCTAAGCTCCTACGAGCAGTACTTC. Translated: CASSLVLSSYEQYF.

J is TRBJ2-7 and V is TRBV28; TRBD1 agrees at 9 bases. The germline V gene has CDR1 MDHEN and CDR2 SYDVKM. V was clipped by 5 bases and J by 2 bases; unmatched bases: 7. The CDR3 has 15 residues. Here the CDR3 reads CASSTGRDRAYEQYF. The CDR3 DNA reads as TGTGCCAGCAGTACTGGCCGGGACAGGGCCTACGAGCAGTACTTC.

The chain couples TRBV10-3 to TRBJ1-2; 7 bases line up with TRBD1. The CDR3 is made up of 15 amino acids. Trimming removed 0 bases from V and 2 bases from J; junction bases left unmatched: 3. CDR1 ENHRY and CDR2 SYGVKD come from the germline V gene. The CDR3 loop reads CAISESGQINYGYTF. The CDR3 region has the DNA TGTGCCATCAGTGAGTCGGGACAGATAAACTATGGCTACACCTTC.

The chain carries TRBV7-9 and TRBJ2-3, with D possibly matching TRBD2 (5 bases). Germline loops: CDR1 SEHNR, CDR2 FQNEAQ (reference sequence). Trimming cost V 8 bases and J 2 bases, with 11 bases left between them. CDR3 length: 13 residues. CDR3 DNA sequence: TGTGCCAGCGGAGACTACTACACAGATACGCAGTATTTT. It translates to CASGDYYTDTQYF.

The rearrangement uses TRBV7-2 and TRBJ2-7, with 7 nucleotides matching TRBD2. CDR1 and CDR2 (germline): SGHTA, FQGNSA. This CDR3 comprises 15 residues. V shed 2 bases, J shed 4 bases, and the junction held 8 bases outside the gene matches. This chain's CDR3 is CASSLSSGGEYEQYF. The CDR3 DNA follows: TGTGCCAGCAGCTTATCTAGCGGTGGGGAATACGAGCAGTACTTC.

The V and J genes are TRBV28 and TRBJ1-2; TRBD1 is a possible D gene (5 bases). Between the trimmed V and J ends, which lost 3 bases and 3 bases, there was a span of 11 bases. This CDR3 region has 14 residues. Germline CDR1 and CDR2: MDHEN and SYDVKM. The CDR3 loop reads CASSLAFRDYGYTF. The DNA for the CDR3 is TGTGCCAGCAGTTTGGCCTTCAGGGACTATGGCTACACCTTC.

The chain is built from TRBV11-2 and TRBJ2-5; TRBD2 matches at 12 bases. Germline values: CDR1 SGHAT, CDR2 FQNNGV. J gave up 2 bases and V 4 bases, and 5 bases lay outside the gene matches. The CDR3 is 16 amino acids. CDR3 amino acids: CASSWLAGGDQETQYF. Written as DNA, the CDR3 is TGTGCCAGCAGCTGGCTAGCGGGAGGGGATCAAGAGACCCAGTACTTC.

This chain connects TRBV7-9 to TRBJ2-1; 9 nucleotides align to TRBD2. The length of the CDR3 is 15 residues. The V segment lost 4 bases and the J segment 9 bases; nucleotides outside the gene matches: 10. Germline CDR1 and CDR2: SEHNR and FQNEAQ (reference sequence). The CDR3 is CASSSLAGAFLEQFF. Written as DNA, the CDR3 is TGTGCCAGCAGCTCATTAGCGGGAGCGTTTCTTGAGCAGTTCTTC.

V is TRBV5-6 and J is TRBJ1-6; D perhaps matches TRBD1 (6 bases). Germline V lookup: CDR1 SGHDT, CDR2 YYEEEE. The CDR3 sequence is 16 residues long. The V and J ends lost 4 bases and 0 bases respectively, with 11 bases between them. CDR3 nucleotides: TGTGCCAGCAGCCCCGGACAGACCTCCTATAATTCACCCCTCCACTTT. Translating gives CASSPGQTSYNSPLHF.

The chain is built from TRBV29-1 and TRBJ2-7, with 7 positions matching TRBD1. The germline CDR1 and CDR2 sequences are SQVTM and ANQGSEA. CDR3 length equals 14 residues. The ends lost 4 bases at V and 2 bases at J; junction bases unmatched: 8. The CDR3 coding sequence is TGCAGCGTTGCCCCCGGGACAGCCACCTACGAGCAGTACTTC. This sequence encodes CSVAPGTATYEQYF.

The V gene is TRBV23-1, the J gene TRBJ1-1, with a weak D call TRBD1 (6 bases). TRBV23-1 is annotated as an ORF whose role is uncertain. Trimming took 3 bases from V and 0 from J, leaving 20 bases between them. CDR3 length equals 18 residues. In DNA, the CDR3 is TGCGCCAGCAGTCAGGCAGGGGACCTGAATGGACTGAACACTGAAGCTTTCTTT. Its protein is CASSQAGDLNGLNTEAFF.

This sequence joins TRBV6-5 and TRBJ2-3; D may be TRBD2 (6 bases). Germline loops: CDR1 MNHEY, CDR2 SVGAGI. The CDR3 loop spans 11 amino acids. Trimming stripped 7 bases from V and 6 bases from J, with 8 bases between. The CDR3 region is CASKSGDTQYF. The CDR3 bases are TGTGCCAGCAAAAGCGGGGATACGCAGTATTTT.

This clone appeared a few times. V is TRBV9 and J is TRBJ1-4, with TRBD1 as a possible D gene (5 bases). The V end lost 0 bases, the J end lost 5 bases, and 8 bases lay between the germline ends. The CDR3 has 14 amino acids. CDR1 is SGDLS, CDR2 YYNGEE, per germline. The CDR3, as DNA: TGTGCCAGCAGCGTAGGACAGACAAATGAAAAACTGTTTTTT. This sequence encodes CASSVGQTNEKLFF. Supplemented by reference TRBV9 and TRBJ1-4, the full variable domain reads DSGVTQTPKHLITATGQRVTLRCSPRSGDLSVYWYQQSLDQGLQFLIQYYNGEERAKGNILERFSAQQFPDLHSELNLSSLELGDSALYFCASSVGQTNEKLFFGSGTQLSVL.

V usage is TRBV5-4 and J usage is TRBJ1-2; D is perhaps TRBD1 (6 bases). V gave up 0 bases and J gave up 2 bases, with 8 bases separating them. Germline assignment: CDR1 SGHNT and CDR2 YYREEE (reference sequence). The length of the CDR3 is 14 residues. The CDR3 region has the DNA TGTGCCAGCAGCTTGGCAGGACAGAACTATGGCTACACCTTC. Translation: CASSLAGQNYGYTF.

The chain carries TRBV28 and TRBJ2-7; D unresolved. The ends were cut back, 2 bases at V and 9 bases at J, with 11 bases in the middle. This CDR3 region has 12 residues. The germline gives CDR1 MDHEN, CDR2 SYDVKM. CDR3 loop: CASSLNDLGQYF. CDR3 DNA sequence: TGTGCCAGCAGTTTAAACGATTTGGGGCAGTACTTC.

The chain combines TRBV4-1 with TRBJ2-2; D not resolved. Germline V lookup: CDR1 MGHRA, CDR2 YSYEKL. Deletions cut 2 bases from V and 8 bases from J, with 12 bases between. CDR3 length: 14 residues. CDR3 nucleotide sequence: TGCGCCAGCAGCCAATTTTCGGTGTCGGGGGAGCTGTTTTTT. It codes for CASSQFSVSGELFF.

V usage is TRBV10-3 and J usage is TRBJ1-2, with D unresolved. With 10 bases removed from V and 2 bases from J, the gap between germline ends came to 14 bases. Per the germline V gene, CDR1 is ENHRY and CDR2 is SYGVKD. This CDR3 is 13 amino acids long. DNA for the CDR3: TGTGCCAACCTAAACACAGAGAACTATGGCTACACCTTC. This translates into CANLNTENYGYTF.

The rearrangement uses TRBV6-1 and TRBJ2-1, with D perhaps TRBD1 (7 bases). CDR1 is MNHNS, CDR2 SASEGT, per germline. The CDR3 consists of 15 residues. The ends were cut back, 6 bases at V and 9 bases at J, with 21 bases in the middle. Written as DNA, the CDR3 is TGTGCCAGCAGCCTAGAGGGGGCAGGGGGACTTGAGCAGTTCTTC. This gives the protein CASSLEGAGGLEQFF.

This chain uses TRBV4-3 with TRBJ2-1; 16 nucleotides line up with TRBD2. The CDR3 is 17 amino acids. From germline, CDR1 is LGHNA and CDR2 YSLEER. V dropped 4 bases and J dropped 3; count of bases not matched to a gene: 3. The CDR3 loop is CASSRGTSGRDYNEQFF. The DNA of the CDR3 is TGCGCCAGCAGCCGAGGGACTAGCGGGAGGGACTACAATGAGCAGTTCTTC.

CDR3 residues: CASSLKAVEATNEKLFF. CDR3 coding DNA: TGTGCCAGCAGCTTAAAAGCCGTGGAGGCAACTAATGAAAAACTGTTTTTT. The chain couples TRBV7-8 to TRBJ1-4; D is undetermined. Germline V gene data show CDR1 as SGHVS and CDR2 as FQNEAQ. The V end was cut by 2 bases, the J end by 0 bases, with 13 bases between. The length of the CDR3 is 17 residues.

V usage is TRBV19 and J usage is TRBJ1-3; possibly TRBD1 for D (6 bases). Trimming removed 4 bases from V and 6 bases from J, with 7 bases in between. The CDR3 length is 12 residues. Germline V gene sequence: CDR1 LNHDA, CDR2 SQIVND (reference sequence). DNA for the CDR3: TGTGCCAGTAGTACAGGGGTAAACACCATATATTTT. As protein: CASSTGVNTIYF.